The rows below give T cell receptor beta chains drawn from one sample of a study of cytomegalovirus exposure and HLA in healthy donors. Measured with immunoSEQ multiplex PCR; TCRdb has only the in-frame clones, and not every one. The top ten clones hold around 2.1% of a sample with fewer than 100,000 clones, approximately 91% of them seen once. The sequenced sample was PBMCs. The receptors were gathered from a man aged 25-40 years in good health and CMV-seronegative. CDR3s include the opening cysteine and the closing phenylalanine or tryptophan. A D gene is named only where the DNA matches it firmly. Size tells how often a clone was seen (once, few, many) or the class of an expanded clone, and some rows leave it out.

J gene | D gene | V gene | clone size | CDR3 DNA | CDR3 protein
TRBJ2-2 | NA | TRBV5-1 | once | TGCGCCAGCAGACCAGGACCGGGACTTCATCGACCCGAGCACACCGGGGAGCTGTTTTTT | CASRPGPGLHRPEHTGELFF
TRBJ1-5 | NA | TRBV7-9 | NA | TGTGCCAGCAGCGACGGGGGTCAGCCCCAGCATTTT | CASSDGGQPQHF
TRBJ2-3 | NA | TRBV7-3 | NA | TGTGCCAGCAGCTTAAGGGGCCCCGGCACGCAGTATTTT | CASSLRGPGTQYF
TRBJ1-2 | TRBD1 | TRBV28 | NA | TGTGCCAGCAGTTTGGGACAGGTCTGGGGCTATGGCTACACCTTC | CASSLGQVWGYGYTF
TRBJ2-7 | NA | TRBV1 | NA | TGCACCAGCAGCCGCCCCAGGCCAGTAACCTACGAGCAGTACTTC | CTSSRPRPVTYEQYF
TRBJ1-2 | TRBD1 | TRBV7-2 | NA | TGTGCCAGCAGCTTAGCGCAGGCAGGGGGCCGTGGCTACACCTTC | CASSLAQAGGRGYTF
TRBJ1-2 | TRBD1 | TRBV6-1 | NA | TGTGCCAGTGTGGGGATTGGGACAGGGCCATATGGCTACACCTTC | CASVGIGTGPYGYTF
TRBJ1-2 | NA | TRBV2 | NA | TGTGCCAGCAGTGAAGCCAGGCGGAGAGGGTACGGCTACACCTTC | CASSEARRRGYGYTF
TRBJ2-7 | TRBD2 | TRBV30 | NA | TGTGCCTGTTCTAGCGGGAGCGGGCTCTACGAGCAGTACTTC | CACSSGSGLYEQYF
TRBJ1-4 | TRBD1 | TRBV6-5 | NA | TGTGCCAGCAGTTACTCGACAGGGGGAAAACTGTTTTTT | CASSYSTGGKLFF
TRBJ1-1 | NA | TRBV11-2 | NA | TGTGCCAGCAGCCTCCCCGGAGGTACTGAAGCTTTCTTT | CASSLPGGTEAFF
TRBJ1-1 | NA | TRBV6-4 | NA | TGTGCCAGCAGCGAAACGGGTGGAGGCACTGAAGCTTTCTTT | CASSETGGGTEAFF
TRBJ2-5 | TRBD2 | TRBV9 | NA | TGTGCCAGCAGCTATGGGACTAGCGGACGATCGCTGGGGACCCAGTACTTC | CASSYGTSGRSLGTQYF
TRBJ2-3 | TRBD2 | TRBV6-4 | NA | TGTGCCAGCAGTGACTGGACTAGCGGGGTAGATACGCAGTATTTT | CASSDWTSGVDTQYF